The entry that follows covers one TCR beta chain sequence. The antigen is undetermined. A much larger clone differs by one base, so this may be a read error. Without the conserved terminal phenylalanine or tryptophan, this CDR3 likely stems from a read error. Time point noted: longitudinal time-point 3. Where libraries were unsorted, they were derived from 2 million PBMCs stored at -80 degrees C. The method for making cDNA was 5'RACE, and it used 10-nucleotide random UMIs. TCRdb redid the calling of the 5' RACE reads with MiXCR, one entry per CDR3 protein. The profile shows roughly 100,000 distinct CDR3 sequences, about 10% of them singletons. This CDR3 spans 13 amino acids. Germline values: CDR1 ENHRY, CDR2 SYGVKD. Deletions cut 6 bases from V and 3 bases from J, with 9 bases between. This specimen comes from a study of neurological immune-mediated disorders. Notes on the study in general: HTLV-1-associated myelopathy had the most TCR clonal expansion, and multiple sclerosis had the least, less than healthy controls. No sharing of CDR3 amino acid sequences was observed among expanded clones across subjects, suggesting private repertoires in all groups.

The rearrangement uses TRBV10-3 and TRBJ2-1; no clear D gene. This TCR was recovered from a female donor with HTLV-1-associated myelopathy (HAM/TSP). The source material was PBMCs. CDR3 amino acids: CAISGEYYNEQFS. The CDR3 DNA follows: TGTGCCATCAGCGGAGAGTACTACAATGAGCAGTTCTCC.